This TCR beta chain derives from a study of blood T cells in healthy people across ages. With a J-beta primer mix and a sample-barcoded 5' primer, a second PCR ran about 7 to 12 cycles. TCRdb recomputed calls from the 5' RACE reads with MiXCR, one row per CDR3 protein. Here the sample spans hundreds of thousands of distinct CDR3 sequences, 58% being singletons. The CDR3 sequence is 12 residues long. The sequencing sample was made of blood. This chain uses TRBV21-1 with TRBJ2-7. TRBV21-1 is a pseudogene. The TCR was taken from a man aged 25-40 years in good health. CDR3 bases: TGTGCCAGCAGCAAAGTTGGGGAAGAGCAGTACTTC. Its protein product is CASSKVGEEQYF.